What follows are 13 T cell receptor beta chains derived from one specimen sequenced in a study of cytomegalovirus exposure and HLA in healthy donors. The PCR made use of 60 Vbeta and 13 Jbeta primers. Method: immunoSEQ multiplex PCR; TCRdb's copy keeps in-frame clones and lacks some. The data contain approximately 100,000 clones, 79% of them singletons. Sequenced sample: PBMCs. The receptors were gathered from a female donor in good health and CMV-seropositive.

J is TRBJ2-6 and V is TRBV18; D perhaps matches TRBD1 (5 bases). Between the trimmed V and J ends, which lost 1 base and 1 base, there was a span of 5 bases. Germline CDR1 reads KGHSH; CDR2 reads LQKENI. The CDR3 loop spans 15 amino acids. CDR3 residues: CASSPQGSGANVLTF. The CDR3 DNA sequence: TGTGCCAGCTCACCACAGGGGTCTGGGGCCAACGTCCTGACTTTC.

V is TRBV19 and J is TRBJ1-5, with no clear D. CDR3 length: 13 residues. Trimming removed 3 bases from V and 6 bases from J, with 9 bases in between. Per germline, CDR1 LNHDA and CDR2 SQIVND (reference sequence). The CDR3 DNA is TGTGCCAGTAGTATCGTCGTCGGTCAGCCCCAGCATTTT. The encoded protein is CASSIVVGQPQHF.

V is TRBV6-6 and J is TRBJ1-2, with D unclear. V dropped 5 bases and J dropped 2 bases, with 15 bases sitting between them. Germline values: CDR1 MNHNY, CDR2 SVGAGI (reference sequence). The CDR3 has 15 residues. This chain's CDR3 is CASSPTQELNYGYTF. The CDR3 nucleotides read TGTGCCAGCAGTCCTACTCAAGAGTTAAACTATGGCTACACCTTC.

A few counts support this clone. The V and J genes are TRBV14 and TRBJ1-1, with 7 bases that match TRBD1. The ends lost 4 bases at V and 5 bases at J; junction bases unmatched: 10. This CDR3 contains 15 residues. Germline assignment: CDR1 SGHDN and CDR2 FVKESK. CDR3 in DNA: TGTGCCAGCAGCCCACACAGGGGCGAGTCTACTGAAGCTTTCTTT. Encoded protein: CASSPHRGESTEAFF.

This rearrangement joins TRBV29-1 to TRBJ2-5; 9 bases fit TRBD2. The V segment lost 3 bases and the J segment 1 base; nucleotides outside the gene matches: 3. The CDR3 is 14 amino acids. The V gene's germline CDR1 is SQVTM and CDR2 ANQGSEA. CDR3 residues: CSVDLAGSQETQYF. The CDR3 coding sequence is TGCAGCGTTGACCTAGCGGGATCCCAAGAGACCCAGTACTTC.

The chain uses TRBV15 and TRBJ1-3; the D is unclear. Looked up from germline, CDR1 is LNHNV and CDR2 is YYDKDF (reference sequence). Trimming stripped 0 bases from V and 3 bases from J, with 12 bases between. This CDR3 region has 16 residues. The CDR3, as DNA: TGTGCCACCAGCAGAGATCGTCAGGTGATTGGAAACACCATATATTTT. Translated: CATSRDRQVIGNTIYF.

V usage is TRBV11-2 and J usage is TRBJ2-7; a possible D gene is TRBD1 (6 bases). The CDR3 loop spans 13 amino acids. Germline-derived CDR1 and CDR2 are SGHAT and FQNNGV. V was pared by 2 bases and J by 5 bases, with 10 bases between. The CDR3 is CASSLWGLNEQYF. The CDR3 DNA is TGTGCCAGCAGCTTATGGGGGCTAAACGAGCAGTACTTC.

This clone was seen more than once but under ten times. This sequence joins TRBV11-3 and TRBJ2-1, with D possibly matching TRBD2 (6 bases). Germline lookup yields CDR1 SGHNT and CDR2 YENEEA. The CDR3 covers 16 residues. V was pared by 4 bases and J by 0 bases, with 13 bases between. Here the CDR3 reads CASSSRGLSSYNEQFF. The CDR3 DNA is TGTGCCAGCAGCTCCCGGGGGTTAAGCTCCTACAATGAGCAGTTCTTC.

The chain employs TRBV19 and TRBJ1-3; D is perhaps TRBD1 (6 bases). Trimming took 6 bases from V and 0 from J, leaving 24 bases between them. The germline V gene encodes CDR1 LNHDA and CDR2 SQIVND (reference sequence). This CDR3 region has 19 residues. CDR3 sequence (DNA): TGTGCCAGTAGGGACAGTAAGATCATCCGAACCAACTCTGGAAACACCATATATTTT. This codes for CASRDSKIIRTNSGNTIYF.

The J gene is TRBJ2-2, the V gene TRBV2; the D is unclear. V was cut by 5 bases and J by 0 bases, with 10 bases left in between. This CDR3 spans 15 amino acids. From germline, CDR1 is SNHLY and CDR2 FYNNEI. The CDR3 protein is CASSSGPPNTGELFF. CDR3 coding DNA: TGTGCCAGCAGTTCTGGGCCCCCGAACACCGGGGAGCTGTTTTTT.

The chain couples TRBV6-6 to TRBJ1-1; the D is unclear. The germline V and J ends were trimmed by 0 bases and 10 bases, with 15 bases remaining between them. This CDR3 comprises 14 residues. Germline loops: CDR1 MNHNY, CDR2 SVGAGI (reference sequence). The CDR3 DNA reads as TGTGCCAGCAGTTACTCGGAGGACCTTAGGGCAGCTTTCTTT. It codes for CASSYSEDLRAAFF.

The chain combines TRBV2 with TRBJ1-5; weak D call: TRBD1 (5 bases). Looked up from germline, CDR1 is SNHLY and CDR2 is FYNNEI. Trimming pared 5 bases from V and 0 bases from J, leaving 14 bases between. There are 16 residues in the CDR3. CDR3 sequence: CASSSSSGYSNQPQHF. The CDR3 nucleotides are TGTGCCAGCAGTTCATCATCAGGGTATAGCAATCAGCCCCAGCATTTT. The entire variable domain, with the rest obtained from reference TRBV2 and TRBJ1-5, is as follows: EPEVTQTPSHQVTQMGQEVILRCVPISNHLYFYWYRQILGQKVEFLVSFYNNEISEKSEIFDDQFSVERPDGSNFTLKIRSTKLEDSAMYFCASSSSSGYSNQPQHFGDGTRLSIL.

This clone was observed a few times. The V and J genes are TRBV5-5 and TRBJ2-2, with D perhaps matching TRBD2 (7 bases). The CDR3 contains 16 residues. Germline V CDR1 and CDR2: SGHKS, YYEKEE (reference sequence). Trimming cost V 4 bases and J 4 bases, with 17 bases left between them. CDR3 nucleotide sequence: TGTGCCAGCAGCCGGACTGGGGGGGCGTCCACCGGGGAGCTGTTTTTT. It specifies CASSRTGGASTGELFF.